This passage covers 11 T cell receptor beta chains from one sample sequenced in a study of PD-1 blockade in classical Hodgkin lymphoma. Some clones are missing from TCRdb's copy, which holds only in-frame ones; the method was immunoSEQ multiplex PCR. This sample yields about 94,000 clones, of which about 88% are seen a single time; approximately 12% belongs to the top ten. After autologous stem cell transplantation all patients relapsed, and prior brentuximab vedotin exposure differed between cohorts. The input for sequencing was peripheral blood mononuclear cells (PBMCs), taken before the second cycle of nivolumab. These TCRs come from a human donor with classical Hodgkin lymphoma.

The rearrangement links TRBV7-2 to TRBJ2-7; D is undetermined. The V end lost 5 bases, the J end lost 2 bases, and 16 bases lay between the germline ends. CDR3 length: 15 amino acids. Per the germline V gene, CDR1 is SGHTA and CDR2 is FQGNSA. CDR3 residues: CASSLRSEATYEQYF. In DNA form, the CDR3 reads TGTGCCAGCAGCCTTAGGTCAGAAGCAACCTACGAGCAGTACTTC.

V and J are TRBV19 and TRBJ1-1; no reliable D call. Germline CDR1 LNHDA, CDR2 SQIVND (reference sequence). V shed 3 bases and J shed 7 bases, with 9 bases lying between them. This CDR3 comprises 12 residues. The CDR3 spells CASSIATNEAFF. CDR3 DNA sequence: TGTGCCAGTAGTATCGCAACCAATGAAGCTTTCTTT. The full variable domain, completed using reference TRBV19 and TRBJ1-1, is DGGITQSPKYLFRKEGQNVTLSCEQNLNHDAMYWYRQDPGQGLRLIYYSQIVNDFQKGDIAEGYSVSREKKESFPLTVTSAQKNPTAFYLCASSIATNEAFFGQGTRLTVV.

The CDR3 is CASSLGATDTQYF. For the CDR3, the DNA is TGTGCCAGCAGCTTAGGGGCTACAGATACGCAGTATTTT. This sequence joins TRBV7-6 and TRBJ2-3; D is undetermined. Germline CDR1 and CDR2: SGHVS and FNYEAQ. The V gene lost 1 base and the J gene lost 3 bases, with 5 bases spanning the gap. The CDR3 consists of 13 residues. Complete variable domain (other parts from reference TRBV7-6 and TRBJ2-3): GAGVSQSPRYKVTKRGQDVALRCDPISGHVSLYWYRQALGQGPEFLTYFNYEAQQDKSGLPNDRFSAERPEGSISTLTIQRTEQRDSAMYRCASSLGATDTQYFGPGTRLTVL.

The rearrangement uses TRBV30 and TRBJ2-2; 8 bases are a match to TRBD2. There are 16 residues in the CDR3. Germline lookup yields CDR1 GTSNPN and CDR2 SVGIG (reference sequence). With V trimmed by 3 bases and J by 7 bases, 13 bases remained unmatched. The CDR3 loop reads CAWRSKRESLGGELFF. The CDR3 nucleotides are TGTGCCTGGAGGAGTAAGCGGGAGTCTCTCGGCGGGGAGCTGTTTTTT.

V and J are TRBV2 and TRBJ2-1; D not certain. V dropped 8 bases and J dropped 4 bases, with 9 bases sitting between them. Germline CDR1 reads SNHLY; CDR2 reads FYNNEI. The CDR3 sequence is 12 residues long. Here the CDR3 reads CASVGPYNEQFF. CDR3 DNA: TGTGCCAGCGTAGGGCCTTACAATGAGCAGTTCTTC.

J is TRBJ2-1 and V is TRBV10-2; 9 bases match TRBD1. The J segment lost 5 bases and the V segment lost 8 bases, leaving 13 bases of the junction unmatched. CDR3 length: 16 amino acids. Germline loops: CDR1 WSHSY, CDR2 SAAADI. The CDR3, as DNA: TGCGCCAGCGCAATATGGAGCGGGACAGGGCACAATGAGCAGTTCTTC. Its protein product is CASAIWSGTGHNEQFF.

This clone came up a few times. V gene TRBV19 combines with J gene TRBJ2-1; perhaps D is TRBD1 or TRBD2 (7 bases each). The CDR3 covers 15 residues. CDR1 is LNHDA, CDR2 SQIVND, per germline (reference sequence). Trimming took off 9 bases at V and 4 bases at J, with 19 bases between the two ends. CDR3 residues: CASQQGGARYNEQFF. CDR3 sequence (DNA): TGTGCCAGCCAGCAGGGGGGGGCGCGTTACAATGAGCAGTTCTTC.

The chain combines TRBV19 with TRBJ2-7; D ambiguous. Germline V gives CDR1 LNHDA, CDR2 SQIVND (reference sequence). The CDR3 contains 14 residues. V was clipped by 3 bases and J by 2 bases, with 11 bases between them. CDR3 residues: CASSIWAGTYEQYF. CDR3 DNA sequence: TGTGCCAGTAGTATTTGGGCAGGCACCTACGAGCAGTACTTC. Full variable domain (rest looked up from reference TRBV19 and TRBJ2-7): DGGITQSPKYLFRKEGQNVTLSCEQNLNHDAMYWYRQDPGQGLRLIYYSQIVNDFQKGDIAEGYSVSREKKESFPLTVTSAQKNPTAFYLCASSIWAGTYEQYFGPGTRLTVT.

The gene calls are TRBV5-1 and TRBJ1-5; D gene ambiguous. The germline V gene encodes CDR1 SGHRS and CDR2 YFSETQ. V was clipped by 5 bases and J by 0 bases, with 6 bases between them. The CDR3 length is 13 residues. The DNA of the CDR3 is TGCGCCAGCAGGTTGAATAGCAATCAGCCCCAGCATTTT. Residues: CASRLNSNQPQHF.

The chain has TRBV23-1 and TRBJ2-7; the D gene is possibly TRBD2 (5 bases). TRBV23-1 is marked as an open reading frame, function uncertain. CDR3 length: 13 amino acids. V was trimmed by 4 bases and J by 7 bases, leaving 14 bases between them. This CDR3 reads CASSRGVLGEQYF. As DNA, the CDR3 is TGCGCCAGCAGTCGGGGAGTACTGGGGGAGCAGTACTTC.

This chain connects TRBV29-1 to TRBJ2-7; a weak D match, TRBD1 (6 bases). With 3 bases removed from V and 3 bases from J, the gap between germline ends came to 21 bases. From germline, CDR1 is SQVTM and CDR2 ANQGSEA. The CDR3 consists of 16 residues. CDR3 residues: CSVERPGPTGLYEQYF. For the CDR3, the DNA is TGCAGCGTTGAGAGACCGGGACCTACAGGGCTCTACGAGCAGTACTTC.